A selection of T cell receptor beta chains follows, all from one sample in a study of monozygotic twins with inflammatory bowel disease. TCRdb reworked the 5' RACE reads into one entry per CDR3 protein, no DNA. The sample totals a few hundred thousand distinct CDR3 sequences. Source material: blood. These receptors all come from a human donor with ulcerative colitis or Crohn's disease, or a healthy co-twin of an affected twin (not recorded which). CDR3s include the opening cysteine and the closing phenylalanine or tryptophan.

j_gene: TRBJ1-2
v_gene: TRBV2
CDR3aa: CASKFVPGADYGYTF

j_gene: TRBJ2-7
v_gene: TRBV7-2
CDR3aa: CASSLYWESRDTSSYEQYF

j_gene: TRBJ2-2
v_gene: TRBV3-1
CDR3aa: CASSQAGTEKNTGELFF

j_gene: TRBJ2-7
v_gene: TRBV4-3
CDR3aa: CASSQDGTPGTVGTYEQYF

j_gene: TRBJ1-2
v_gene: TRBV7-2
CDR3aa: CASSNPGNGYTF

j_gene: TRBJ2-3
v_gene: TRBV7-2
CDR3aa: CASSLGGIRATDTQYF

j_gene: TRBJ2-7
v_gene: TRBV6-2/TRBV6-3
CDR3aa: CASLERGNISYEQYF

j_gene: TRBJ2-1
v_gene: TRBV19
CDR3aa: CASSPHSRASGNNEQFF

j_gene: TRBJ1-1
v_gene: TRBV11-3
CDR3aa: CASSAENTEAFF

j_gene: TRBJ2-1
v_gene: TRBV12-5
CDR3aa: CASGLLNPGEGSYNEQFF

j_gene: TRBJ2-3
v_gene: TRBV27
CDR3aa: CASSLFGTRGGTDTQYF

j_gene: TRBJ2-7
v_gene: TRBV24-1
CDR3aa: CATPPGGKTGEQYF

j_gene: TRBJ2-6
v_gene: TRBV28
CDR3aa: CASSPGQEIVNSGANVLTF

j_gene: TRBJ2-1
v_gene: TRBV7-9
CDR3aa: CASSRAVYEQFF

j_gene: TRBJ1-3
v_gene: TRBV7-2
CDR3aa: CASSSSRGTAPNTIYF

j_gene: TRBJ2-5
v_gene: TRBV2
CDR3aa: CASRQDRGTQETQYF

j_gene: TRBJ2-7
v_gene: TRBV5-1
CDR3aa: CASSSRDASYEQYF

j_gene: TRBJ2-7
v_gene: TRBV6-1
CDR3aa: CASRVSLSSYEQYF

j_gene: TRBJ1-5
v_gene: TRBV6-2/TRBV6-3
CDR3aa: CASSLRDRGLQRQPQHF

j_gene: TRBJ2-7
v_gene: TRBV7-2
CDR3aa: CASSLRQDREQYF

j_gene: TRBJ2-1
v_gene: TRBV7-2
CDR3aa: CASSYRFWEQFF

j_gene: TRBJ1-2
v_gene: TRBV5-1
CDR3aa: CASSLVSADYGYTF

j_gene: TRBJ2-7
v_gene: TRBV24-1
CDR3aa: CATSDSANAYEQYF

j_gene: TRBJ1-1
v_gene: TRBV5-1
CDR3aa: CASRRGAGNTEAFF

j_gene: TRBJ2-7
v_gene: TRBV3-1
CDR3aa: CASSLAFHITGTGVYEQYF

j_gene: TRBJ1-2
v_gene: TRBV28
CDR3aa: CASSKPAGGGYTF

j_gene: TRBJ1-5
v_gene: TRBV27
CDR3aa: CASSPTPGHVNQPQHF

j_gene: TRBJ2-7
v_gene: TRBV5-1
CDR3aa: CASRRDPLYEQYF

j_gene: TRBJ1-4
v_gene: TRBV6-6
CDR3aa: CASSTRGSQKLFF

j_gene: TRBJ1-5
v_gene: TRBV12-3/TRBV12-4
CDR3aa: CASSLTQVGQPQHF

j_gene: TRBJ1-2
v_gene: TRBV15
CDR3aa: CATSRDRYYGYTF

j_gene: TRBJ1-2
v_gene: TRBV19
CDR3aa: CASSIMDSQGVFGYTF

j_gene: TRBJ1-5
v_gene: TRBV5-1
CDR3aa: CASSMTGGIGQPQHF

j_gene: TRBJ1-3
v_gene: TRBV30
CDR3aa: CAWSGGTGNTIYF

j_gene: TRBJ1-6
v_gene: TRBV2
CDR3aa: CASSEGRPDNSPLHF

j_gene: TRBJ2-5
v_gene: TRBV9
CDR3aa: CASSTTGTGGMKTQYF

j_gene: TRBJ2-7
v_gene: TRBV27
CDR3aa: CASRGLAYEQYF

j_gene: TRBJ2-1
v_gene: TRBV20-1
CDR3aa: CSASGGGLPNEQFF

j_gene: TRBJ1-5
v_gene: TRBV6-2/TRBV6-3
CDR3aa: CASSSRHRRNQPQHF

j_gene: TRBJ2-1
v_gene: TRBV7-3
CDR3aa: CASSPSGQYNEQFF

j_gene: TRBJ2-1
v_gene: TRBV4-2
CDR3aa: CASRPRGGEGEQFF

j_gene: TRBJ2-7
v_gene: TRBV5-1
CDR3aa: CASSLSRGDYEQYF

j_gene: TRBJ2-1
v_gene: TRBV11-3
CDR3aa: CASSLGNLAGGGNEQFF

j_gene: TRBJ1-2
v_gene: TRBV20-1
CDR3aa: CSARPRQGASYGYTF

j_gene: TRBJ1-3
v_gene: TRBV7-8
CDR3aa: CASSLVRLNSGNTIYF

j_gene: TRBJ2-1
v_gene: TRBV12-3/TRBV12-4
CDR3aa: CASSFPPYYNEQFF

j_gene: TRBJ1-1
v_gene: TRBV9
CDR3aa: CASSPEAAYTEAFF

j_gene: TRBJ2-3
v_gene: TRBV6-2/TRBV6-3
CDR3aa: CASGDLRSGTGTQYF

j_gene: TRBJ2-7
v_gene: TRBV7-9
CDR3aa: CAISLVASGYEQYF

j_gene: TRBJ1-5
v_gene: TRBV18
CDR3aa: CASSPLSTGTGGDQPQHF

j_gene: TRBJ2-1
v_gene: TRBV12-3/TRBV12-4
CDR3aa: CASSLGTGGWEFF

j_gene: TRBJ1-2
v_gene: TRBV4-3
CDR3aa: CASSQGQGTIYGYTF

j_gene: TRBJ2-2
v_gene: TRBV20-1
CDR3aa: CSARVGGNTGELFF

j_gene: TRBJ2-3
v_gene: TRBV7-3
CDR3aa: CASSYRGASTDTQYF

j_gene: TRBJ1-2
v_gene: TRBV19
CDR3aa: CASSIPPGGGYTF

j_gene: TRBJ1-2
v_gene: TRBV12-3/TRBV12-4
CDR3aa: CASSLPGGAGNYGYTF

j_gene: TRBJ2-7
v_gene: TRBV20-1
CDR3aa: CSASPWRGRGSDEQYF